The next 13 T cell receptor beta chains were all read from a single sample in a study of cytomegalovirus exposure and HLA in healthy donors. Researchers ran the PCR with 60 Vbeta and 13 Jbeta primers. Produced via immunoSEQ multiplex PCR; TCRdb's table is partial and in-frame only. The table has approximately 150,000 clones, more than 80% seen once. The source material was PBMCs. The source is a young woman in good health and CMV-seropositive.

With regard to this clone: At one end, the junction sequence differs from germline, possibly due to a read error. V is TRBV4-2 and J is TRBJ1-2, with TRBD1 matching 8 bases. The germline CDR1 and CDR2 sequences are LGHNA and YNFKEQ. The length of the CDR3 is 17 residues. CDR3 protein: CVSSQDKTGGANYGYTF. The CDR3 DNA reads as TGTGTCAGCAGCCAAGATAAAACAGGGGGAGCTAACTATGGCTACACCTTC.

The table lists this clone with a few counts. The V call is TRBV2, the J call TRBJ2-3, with 12 positions matching TRBD2. The germline CDR1 and CDR2 sequences are SNHLY and FYNNEI. The CDR3 loop spans 16 amino acids. The ends lost 4 bases at V and 6 bases at J; junction bases unmatched: 8. The CDR3 loop reads CASSGTSGVGQDTQYF. The DNA of the CDR3 is TGTGCCAGCAGTGGGACTAGCGGGGTGGGGCAGGATACGCAGTATTTT.

This clone was found a few times. The J gene is TRBJ2-3, the V gene TRBV7-9, with D possibly being TRBD1 (6 bases). The CDR3 sequence is 18 residues long. The V gene lost 4 bases and the J gene lost 0 bases, with 20 bases spanning the gap. Germline V gene lookup returns CDR1 SEHNR and CDR2 FQNEAQ (reference sequence). DNA of the CDR3: TGTGCCAGCAGCTCTCTCCAGGGGACATTTACTAGCACAGATACGCAGTATTTT. It yields the protein CASSSLQGTFTSTDTQYF.

V usage is TRBV5-1 and J usage is TRBJ2-5; TRBD2 matches 15 bases. The trim removed 4 bases at V and 1 base at J, leaving 8 bases unmatched. Germline V gene data show CDR1 as SGHRS and CDR2 as YFSETQ. The CDR3 sequence is 18 residues long. The CDR3 coding sequence is TGCGCCAGCAGCCGAAGGACTAGCGGGGGGGCCCTCCAAGAGACCCAGTACTTC. The encoded protein is CASSRRTSGGALQETQYF.

The chain couples TRBV11-2 to TRBJ2-1; perhaps TRBD2 as D (5 bases). Trimming stripped 3 bases from V and 2 bases from J, with 14 bases between. The CDR3 is 16 amino acids. The germline CDR1 and CDR2 sequences are SGHAT and FQNNGV. DNA of the CDR3: TGTGCCAGCAGCTTGAACCGGGGAAACACCTACAATGAGCAGTTCTTC. Residues: CASSLNRGNTYNEQFF. Variable domain in full (rest from reference TRBV11-2 and TRBJ2-1): EAGVAQSPRYKIIEKRQSVAFWCNPISGHATLYWYQQILGQGPKLLIQFQNNGVVDDSQLPKDRFSAERLKGVDSTLKIQPAKLEDSAVYLCASSLNRGNTYNEQFFGPGTRLTVL.

This clone was counted once. The J gene is TRBJ2-1, the V gene TRBV6-6; 13 nucleotides agree with TRBD2. The CDR3 is 15 amino acids. J lost 7 bases, V lost 6 bases, and 6 bases had no gene match. Germline CDR1 is MNHNY and CDR2 is SVGAGI (reference sequence). In nucleotides, the CDR3 is TGTGCCAGCAGCCTCCCGGGACTAGCGGGAAATGAGCAGTTCTTC. The encoded protein is CASSLPGLAGNEQFF.

This chain uses TRBV7-9 with TRBJ1-4, with 7 bases identical to TRBD1. The junction had 5 bases not matched to a gene; V was cut back by 5 bases and J by 8 bases. This CDR3 contains 13 residues. Germline lookup yields CDR1 SEHNR and CDR2 FQNEAQ (reference sequence). CDR3 protein: CASSAGTAEKLFF. CDR3 bases: TGTGCCAGCAGCGCCGGGACAGCGGAAAAACTGTTTTTT.

The chain employs TRBV6-4 and TRBJ2-1; 12 bases map to TRBD2. CDR3 size: 14 residues. J gave up 10 bases and V 4 bases, and 5 bases lay outside the gene matches. CDR1 and CDR2 (germline): MRHNA, SNTAGT. CDR3 DNA: TGTGCCAGCAGTGCTAGCGGGGGGGCGCGGGAGCAGTTCTTC. Its translation: CASSASGGAREQFF.

The V and J genes are TRBV9 and TRBJ2-7; 8 nucleotides align to TRBD1. This CDR3 region has 12 residues. Germline CDR1 reads SGDLS; CDR2 reads YYNGEE. The trim removed 4 bases at V and 5 bases at J, leaving 2 bases unmatched. The DNA for the CDR3 is TGTGCCAGCAGCCCCAGGGGGCACGAGCAGTACTTC. Its translation is CASSPRGHEQYF.

The chain couples TRBV9 to TRBJ2-3, with TRBD1 matching 8 bases. The CDR3 is 15 residues long. Trimming at V came to 4 bases and at J to 2 bases, leaving 6 bases not matched to a gene. Germline V gene data show CDR1 as SGDLS and CDR2 as YYNGEE. This CDR3 reads CASSLRTGPTDTQYF. The CDR3 region has the DNA TGTGCCAGCAGCCTTCGGACAGGGCCCACAGATACGCAGTATTTT.

The V and J genes are TRBV7-2 and TRBJ2-7; no clear D. The CDR3 contains 11 residues. Germline assignment: CDR1 SGHTA and CDR2 FQGNSA. Trimming removed 5 bases from V and 7 bases from J, with 9 bases in between. The CDR3 DNA is TGTGCCAGCAGCCAGGCTCGGGAGCAGTACTTC. It specifies CASSQAREQYF.

The chain couples TRBV19 to TRBJ2-1, with D tentatively TRBD1 (5 bases). V lost 5 bases and J lost 4, with 12 bases in between. Germline values: CDR1 LNHDA, CDR2 SQIVND (reference sequence). The CDR3 sequence is 14 residues long. The CDR3 bases are TGTGCCAGTAGTCCGCAGGGATTATACAATGAGCAGTTCTTC. Translating gives CASSPQGLYNEQFF.

The V and J genes are TRBV11-1 and TRBJ2-5, with D maybe TRBD1 (6 bases). The V and J ends lost 5 bases and 5 bases respectively, with 18 bases between them. CDR1 SGHAT and CDR2 FQDESV come from the germline V gene (reference sequence). The CDR3 spans 15 residues. CDR3 loop: CASSKGVRVGETQYF. CDR3 bases: TGTGCCAGCAGCAAGGGGGTTCGGGTCGGGGAGACCCAGTACTTC.